These 8 T cell receptor beta chains were sequenced from one sample in a study of human T cells and chemical hapten exposure. Time point noted: patch test 1, 2 weeks after DPC sensitization. The treatment here: therapeutic diphenylcyclopropenone sensitization with weekly scalp DPC. TCRdb reanalysed the RACE reads using MiXCR and keeps one entry per CDR3 protein. The repertoire holds roughly 120,000 distinct CDR3 sequences, with 9.5% to 13% as singletons. The source material was whole blood, sampled in connection with sensitization to the hapten diphenylcyclopropenone (DPC). The receptor set was obtained from a woman aged 50 to 60 with alopecia areata. Some clones in this sample may be carry-over from other donors' samples.

Points on this clonotype: This may be a read error: a much more frequent sequence differs by one nucleotide. The genes are TRBV7-6 and TRBJ2-5; D ambiguous. The germline gives CDR1 SGHVS, CDR2 FNYEAQ. V shed 1 base and J shed 2 bases, with 11 bases lying between them. The CDR3 runs 15 residues. CDR3 in amino acids: CASSLVLVVQETQYF. Here the CDR3 DNA reads TGTGCCAGCAGCTTAGTTTTAGTCGTACAAGAGACCCAGTACTTC.

The CDR3 sequence: CSVVGPSGGLTGELFF. In DNA, the CDR3 is TGCAGCGTTGTTGGTCCTAGCGGGGGTTTGACCGGGGAGCTGTTTTTT. This chain links TRBV29-1 with TRBJ2-2; 10 bases agree with TRBD2. J was trimmed by 5 bases and V by 4 bases; bases with no gene match: 10. Germline V gene data show CDR1 as SQVTM and CDR2 as ANQGSEA. The CDR3 has 16 residues.

This clonotype was detected only a few times. The chain links TRBV2 to TRBJ1-5; D gene unclear. The CDR3 sequence is 13 residues long. The germline CDR1 and CDR2 sequences are SNHLY and FYNNEI. Trimming left V 7 bases short and J 3 bases short, with 10 bases between. The chain's CDR3 is CASTRELNQPQHF. In DNA form, the CDR3 reads TGTGCCAGCACGCGAGAGCTCAATCAGCCCCAGCATTTT.

This clonotype was recorded a few times. A read error may account for a junction end that differs from germline. The genes are TRBV5-1 and TRBJ1-6; no clear D gene. Germline-derived CDR1 and CDR2 are SGHRS and YFSETQ. CDR3 length: 13 amino acids. CDR3 nucleotide sequence: TGCGCCAGCAGCTTGGCCTATGATTCACCCCTCCACTTT. Its translation: CASSLAYDSPLHF.

Worth noting for this clonotype: This may arise from a read error, as a much more abundant clone is one base away. V usage is TRBV4-1 and J usage is TRBJ2-1; TRBD2 matches 7 bases. The length of the CDR3 is 14 residues. Germline V gene lookup returns CDR1 MGHRA and CDR2 YSYEKL. This CDR3 is CANSQGRELYEQFF. In DNA form, the CDR3 reads TGCGCCAACAGCCAAGGGAGGGAGTTATATGAGCAGTTCTTC.

This clonotype has more than one count but fewer than ten. The rearrangement uses TRBV5-1 and TRBJ2-1, with D possibly being TRBD2 (5 bases). CDR1 is SGHRS and CDR2 is YFSETQ in the germline V gene. This CDR3 is 12 amino acids long. V was trimmed by 0 bases and J by 9 bases, leaving 7 bases between them. The CDR3 bases are TGCGCCAGCAGCTTGGAAGGAGGTGAGCAGTTCTTC. It translates to CASSLEGGEQFF.

This clonotype was recorded a few times. The rearrangement uses TRBV29-1 and TRBJ2-5, with 8 bases identical to TRBD2. J gave up 4 bases and V 7 bases, and 5 bases lay outside the gene matches. Germline V gene data show CDR1 as SQVTM and CDR2 as ANQGSEA. This CDR3 comprises 12 residues. The CDR3 is CSAAGERETQYF. The CDR3 bases are TGCAGCGCAGCGGGGGAGCGAGAGACCCAGTACTTC. The full variable domain, with the rest looked up from reference TRBV29-1 and TRBJ2-5, is SAVISQKPSRDICQRGTSLTIQCQVDSQVTMMFWYRQQPGQSLTLIATANQGSEATYESGFVIDKFPISRPNLTFSTLTVSNMSPEDSSIYLCSAAGERETQYFGPGTRLLVL.

This clonotype was detected a few times. The chain uses TRBV6-5 and TRBJ2-4, with 7 bases matching TRBD2. CDR1 MNHEY and CDR2 SVGAGI come from the germline V gene. Trimming cost V 6 bases and J 4 bases; bases outside gene matches: 9. The length of the CDR3 is 15 residues. The CDR3 protein is CASRAPPGLKNIQYF. The CDR3 nucleotides are TGTGCCAGCAGAGCCCCACCGGGACTAAAAAACATTCAGTACTTC.